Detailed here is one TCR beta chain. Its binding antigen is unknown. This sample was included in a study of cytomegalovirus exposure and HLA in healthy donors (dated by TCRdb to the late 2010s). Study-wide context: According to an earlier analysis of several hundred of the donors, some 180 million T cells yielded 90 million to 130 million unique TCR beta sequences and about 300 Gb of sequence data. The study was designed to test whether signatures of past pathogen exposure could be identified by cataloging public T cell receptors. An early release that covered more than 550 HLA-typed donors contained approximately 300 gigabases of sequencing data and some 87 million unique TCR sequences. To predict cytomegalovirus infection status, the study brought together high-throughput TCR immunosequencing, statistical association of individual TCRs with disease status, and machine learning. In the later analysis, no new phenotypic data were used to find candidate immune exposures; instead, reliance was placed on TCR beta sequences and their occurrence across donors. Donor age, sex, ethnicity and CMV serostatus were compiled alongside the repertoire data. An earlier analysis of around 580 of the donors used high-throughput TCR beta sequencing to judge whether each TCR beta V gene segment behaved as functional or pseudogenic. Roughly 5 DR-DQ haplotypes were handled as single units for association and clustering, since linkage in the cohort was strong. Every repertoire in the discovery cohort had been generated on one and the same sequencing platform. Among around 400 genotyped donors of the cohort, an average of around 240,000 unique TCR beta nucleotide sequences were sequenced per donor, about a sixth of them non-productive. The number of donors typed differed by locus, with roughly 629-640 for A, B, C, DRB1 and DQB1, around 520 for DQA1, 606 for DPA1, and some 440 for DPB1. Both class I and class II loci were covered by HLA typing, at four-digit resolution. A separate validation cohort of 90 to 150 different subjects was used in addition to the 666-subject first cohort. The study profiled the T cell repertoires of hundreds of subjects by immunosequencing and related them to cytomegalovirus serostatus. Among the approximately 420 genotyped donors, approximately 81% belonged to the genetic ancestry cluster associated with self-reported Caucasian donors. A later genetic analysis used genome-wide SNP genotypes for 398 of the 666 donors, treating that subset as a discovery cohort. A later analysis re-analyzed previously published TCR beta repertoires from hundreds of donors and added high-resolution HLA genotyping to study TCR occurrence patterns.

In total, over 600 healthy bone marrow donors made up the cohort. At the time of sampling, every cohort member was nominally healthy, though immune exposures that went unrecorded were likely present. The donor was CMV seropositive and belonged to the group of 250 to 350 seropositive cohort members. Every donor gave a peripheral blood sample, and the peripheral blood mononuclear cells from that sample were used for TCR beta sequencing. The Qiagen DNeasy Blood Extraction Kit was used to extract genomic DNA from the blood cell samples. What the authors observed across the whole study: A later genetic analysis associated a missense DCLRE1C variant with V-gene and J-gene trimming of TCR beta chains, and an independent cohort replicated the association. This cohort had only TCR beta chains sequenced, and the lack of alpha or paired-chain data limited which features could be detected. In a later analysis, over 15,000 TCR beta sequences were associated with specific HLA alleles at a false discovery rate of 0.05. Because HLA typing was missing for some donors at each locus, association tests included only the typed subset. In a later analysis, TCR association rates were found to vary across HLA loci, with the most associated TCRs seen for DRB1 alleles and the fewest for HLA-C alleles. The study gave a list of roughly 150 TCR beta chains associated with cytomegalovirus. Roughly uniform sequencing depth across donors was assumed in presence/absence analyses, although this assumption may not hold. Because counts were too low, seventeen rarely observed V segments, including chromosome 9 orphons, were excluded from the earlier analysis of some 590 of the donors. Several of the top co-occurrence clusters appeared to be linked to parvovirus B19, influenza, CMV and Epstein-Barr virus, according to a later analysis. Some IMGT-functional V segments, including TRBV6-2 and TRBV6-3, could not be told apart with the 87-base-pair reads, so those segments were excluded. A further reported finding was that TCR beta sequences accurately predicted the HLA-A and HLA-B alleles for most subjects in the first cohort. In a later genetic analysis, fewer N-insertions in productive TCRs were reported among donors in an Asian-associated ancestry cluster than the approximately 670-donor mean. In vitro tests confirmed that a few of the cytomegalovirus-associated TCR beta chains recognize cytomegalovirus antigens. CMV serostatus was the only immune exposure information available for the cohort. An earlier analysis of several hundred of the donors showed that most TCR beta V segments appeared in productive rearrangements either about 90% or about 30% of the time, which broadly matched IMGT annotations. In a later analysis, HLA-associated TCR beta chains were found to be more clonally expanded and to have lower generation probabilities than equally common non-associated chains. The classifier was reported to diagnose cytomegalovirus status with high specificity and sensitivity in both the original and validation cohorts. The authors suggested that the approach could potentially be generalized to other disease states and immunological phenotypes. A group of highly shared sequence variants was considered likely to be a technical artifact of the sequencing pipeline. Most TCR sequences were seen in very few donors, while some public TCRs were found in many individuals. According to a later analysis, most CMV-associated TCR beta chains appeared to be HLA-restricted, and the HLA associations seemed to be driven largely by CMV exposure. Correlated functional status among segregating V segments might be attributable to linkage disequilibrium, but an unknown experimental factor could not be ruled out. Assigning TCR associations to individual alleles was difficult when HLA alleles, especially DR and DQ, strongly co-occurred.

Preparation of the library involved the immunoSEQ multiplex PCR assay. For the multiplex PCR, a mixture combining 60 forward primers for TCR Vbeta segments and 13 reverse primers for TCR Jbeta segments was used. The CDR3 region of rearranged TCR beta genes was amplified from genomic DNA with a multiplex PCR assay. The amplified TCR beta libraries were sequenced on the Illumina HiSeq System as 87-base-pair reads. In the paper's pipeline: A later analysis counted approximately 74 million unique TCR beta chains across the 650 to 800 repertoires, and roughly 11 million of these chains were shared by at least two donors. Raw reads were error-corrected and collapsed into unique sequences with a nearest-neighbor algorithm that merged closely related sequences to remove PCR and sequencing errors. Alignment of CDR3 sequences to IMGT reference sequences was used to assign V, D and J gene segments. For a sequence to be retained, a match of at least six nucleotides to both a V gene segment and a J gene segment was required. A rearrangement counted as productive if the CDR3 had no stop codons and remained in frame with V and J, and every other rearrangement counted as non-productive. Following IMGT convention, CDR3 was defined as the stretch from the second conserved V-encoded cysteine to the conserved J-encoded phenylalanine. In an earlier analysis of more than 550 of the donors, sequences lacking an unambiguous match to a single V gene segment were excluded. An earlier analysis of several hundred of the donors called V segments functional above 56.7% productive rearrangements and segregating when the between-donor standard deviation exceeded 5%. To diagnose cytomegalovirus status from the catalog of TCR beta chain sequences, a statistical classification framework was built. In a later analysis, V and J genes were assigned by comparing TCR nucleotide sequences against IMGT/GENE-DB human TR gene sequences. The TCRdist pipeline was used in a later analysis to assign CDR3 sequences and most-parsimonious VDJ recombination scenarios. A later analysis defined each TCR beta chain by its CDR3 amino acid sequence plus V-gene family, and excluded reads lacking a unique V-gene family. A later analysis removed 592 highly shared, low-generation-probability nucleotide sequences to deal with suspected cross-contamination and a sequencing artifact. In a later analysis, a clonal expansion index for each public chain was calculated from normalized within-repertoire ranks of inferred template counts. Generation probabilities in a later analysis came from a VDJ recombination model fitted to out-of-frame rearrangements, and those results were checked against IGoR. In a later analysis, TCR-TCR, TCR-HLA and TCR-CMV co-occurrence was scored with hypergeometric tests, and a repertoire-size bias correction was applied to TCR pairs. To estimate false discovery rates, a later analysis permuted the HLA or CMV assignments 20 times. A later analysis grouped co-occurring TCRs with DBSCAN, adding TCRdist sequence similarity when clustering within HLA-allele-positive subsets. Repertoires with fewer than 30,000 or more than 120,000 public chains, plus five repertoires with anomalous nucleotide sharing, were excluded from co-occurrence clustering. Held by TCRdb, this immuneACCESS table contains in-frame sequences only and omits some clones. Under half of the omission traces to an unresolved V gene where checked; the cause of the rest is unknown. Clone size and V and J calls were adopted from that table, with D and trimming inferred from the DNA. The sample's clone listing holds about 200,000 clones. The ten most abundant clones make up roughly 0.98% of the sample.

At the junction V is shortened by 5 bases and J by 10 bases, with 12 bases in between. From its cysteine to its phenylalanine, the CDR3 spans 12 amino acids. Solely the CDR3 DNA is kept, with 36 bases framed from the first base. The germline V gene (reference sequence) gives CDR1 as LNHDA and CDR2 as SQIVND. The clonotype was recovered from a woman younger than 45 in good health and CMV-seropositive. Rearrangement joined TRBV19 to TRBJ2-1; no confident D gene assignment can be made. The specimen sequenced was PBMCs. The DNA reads TGTGCCAGTAGTCCCCAGGTCGAAGAGCAGTTCTTC. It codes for CASSPQVEEQFF. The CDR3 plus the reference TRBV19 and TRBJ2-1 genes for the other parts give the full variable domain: DGGITQSPKYLFRKEGQNVTLSCEQNLNHDAMYWYRQDPGQGLRLIYYSQIVNDFQKGDIAEGYSVSREKKESFPLTVTSAQKNPTAFYLCASSPQVEEQFFGPGTRLTVL.